Below, 26 T cell receptor beta chains from the same sample are listed, as sequenced in a study of T-cell memory formation after mild COVID-19. TCRdb reprocessed the 5' RACE reads via MiXCR and lists one record per CDR3 protein. The sample lists 150,000 to 200,000 distinct CDR3 sequences, roughly 28% occurring once. Sequenced material: PBMCs or a T cell subset sorted from them (not recorded which). These TCRs come from an adult woman who had mild COVID-19 (a few samples of this study predate the infection). Cell type and time point are not known.

V usage is TRBV24-1 and J usage is TRBJ2-2; weak D call: TRBD2 (7 bases). CDR3 length equals 16 residues. Germline CDR1 reads KGHDR; CDR2 reads SFDVKD. The V gene lost 3 bases and the J gene lost 4 bases, with 14 bases spanning the gap. CDR3 DNA: TGTGCCACCAGTGATACCTTGCGGGGGCGCACCGGGGAGCTGTTTTTT. Translation gives CATSDTLRGRTGELFF.

The chain combines TRBV24-1 with TRBJ2-7; 11 bases are a match to TRBD2. The CDR3 length is 15 residues. Trimming at V came to 4 bases and at J to 5 bases, leaving 6 bases not matched to a gene. CDR1 is KGHDR, CDR2 SFDVKD, per germline. The CDR3 DNA follows: TGTGCCACCAGTGAAGCTAGCGGGAGGCTAGACGAGCAGTACTTC. It codes for CATSEASGRLDEQYF.

This chain uses TRBV5-1 with TRBJ2-7; D is uncertain. Between the trimmed V and J ends, which lost 1 base and 0 bases, there was a span of 11 bases. This CDR3 is 15 amino acids long. Germline V gives CDR1 SGHRS, CDR2 YFSETQ. The CDR3 loop reads CASSLQSAPSYEQYF. The CDR3, as DNA: TGCGCCAGCAGCTTGCAGTCAGCTCCCTCCTACGAGCAGTACTTC.

The rearrangement links TRBV24-1 to TRBJ1-5; tentative D call: TRBD1 (5 bases). Trimming shortened V by 3 bases and J by 7 bases, and 6 bases separated the two germline ends. Germline V gives CDR1 KGHDR, CDR2 SFDVKD. CDR3 length: 12 amino acids. The CDR3 loop reads CATSDRQQPQHF. The CDR3 DNA is TGTGCCACCAGTGATCGACAGCAGCCCCAGCATTTT.

V gene TRBV15 combines with J gene TRBJ2-5; D possibly corresponds to TRBD1 (5 bases). Germline CDR1 reads LNHNV; CDR2 reads YYDKDF (reference sequence). V lost 5 bases, J lost 0 bases, and 7 bases lay in between. This CDR3 spans 13 amino acids. The CDR3: CATSSGYQETQYF. The DNA for the CDR3 is TGTGCCACCAGCTCAGGGTACCAAGAGACCCAGTACTTC.

The table lists this clonotype with a few counts. The rearrangement links TRBV29-1 to TRBJ2-1, with a tentative D call TRBD2 (5 bases). This CDR3 has 15 amino acids. CDR1 is SQVTM and CDR2 is ANQGSEA in the germline V gene. V was shortened by 6 bases and J by 0 bases, with 15 bases between the two germline ends. The CDR3 DNA reads TGCAGCGTCGGGGAGTTCTATGGCTCCTACAATGAGCAGTTCTTC. This gives the protein CSVGEFYGSYNEQFF.

This clonotype was observed a few times. The chain combines TRBV12-3 or TRBV12-4 with TRBJ2-7, with D uncertain. V lost 7 bases to trimming and J lost 9 bases, with 16 bases between them. The CDR3 length is 12 residues. CDR3 DNA sequence: TGTGCCAGCACCTTGGACCAGGACGTGCAGTACTTC. Translation: CASTLDQDVQYF.

The CDR3, as DNA: TGTGCCAGCAGCTTTCCGGGGGCCGGCGGGGAGCTGTTTTTT. This codes for CASSFPGAGGELFF. The chain links TRBV5-4 to TRBJ2-2; D possibly matches TRBD1 or TRBD2 (6 bases each). The V gene lost 2 bases and the J gene lost 7 bases, with 12 bases spanning the gap. CDR1 and CDR2 (germline): SGHNT, YYREEE (reference sequence). The CDR3 runs to 14 residues.

A few counts support this clonotype. The chain employs TRBV12-3 or TRBV12-4 and TRBJ2-7, with 8 bases fitting TRBD1. The ends lost 6 bases at V and 3 bases at J; junction bases unmatched: 10. There are 15 residues in the CDR3. The CDR3 region is CASRSASGQVYEQYF. CDR3 sequence (DNA): TGTGCCAGCAGGTCCGCTTCGGGACAGGTCTACGAGCAGTACTTC.

This clonotype was seen ten or more times. CDR3 protein: CASRRDKSSYEQYF. Written as DNA, the CDR3 is TGTGCCAGTAGACGGGACAAATCCTCCTACGAGCAGTACTTC. The rearrangement links TRBV19 to TRBJ2-7; D might be TRBD1 (6 bases). Trimming removed 6 bases at V and 0 bases at J, with 12 bases between. In germline, CDR1 is LNHDA, CDR2 SQIVND (reference sequence). The CDR3 is made up of 14 amino acids.

This chain joins TRBV7-2 and TRBJ2-4, with D perhaps given as TRBD1 or TRBD2 (5 bases each). The CDR3 totals 14 residues. CDR1 and CDR2 (germline): SGHTA, FQGNSA. Trimming removed 5 bases from V and 8 bases from J, with 16 bases in between. CDR3 nucleotides: TGTGCCAGCAGCCCACAGGCCGTCGGGGACATTCAGTACTTC. It encodes CASSPQAVGDIQYF.

The rearrangement joins TRBV20-1 to TRBJ2-7; D is perhaps TRBD2 (5 bases). The CDR3 totals 15 residues. V shed 1 base and J shed 3 bases, with 16 bases lying between them. Germline V gives CDR1 DFQATT, CDR2 SNEGSKA (reference sequence). CDR3 amino acids: CSARASGGPFYEQYF. The CDR3 DNA is TGCAGTGCTAGAGCCAGCGGAGGACCTTTCTACGAGCAGTACTTC.

This clonotype occurred a few times. This chain links TRBV5-1 with TRBJ1-6, with a weak D call TRBD1 (5 bases). CDR3 length: 16 amino acids. Deletions cut 4 bases from V and 7 bases from J, with 18 bases between. Germline CDR1 SGHRS, CDR2 YFSETQ. As DNA, the CDR3 is TGCGCCAGCAGCCAGAACCGACAGTTGGGGAATTCACCCCTCCACTTT. Protein sequence: CASSQNRQLGNSPLHF.

The chain has TRBV20-1 and TRBJ2-7; 8 nucleotides match TRBD2. The CDR3 has 12 amino acids. Germline lookup yields CDR1 DFQATT and CDR2 SNEGSKA (reference sequence). Losses at the gene ends were 4 bases for V and 5 bases for J; bases not matched to a gene: 4. The CDR3 spells CSATSGSNEQYF. In nucleotides, the CDR3 is TGCAGTGCTACAAGCGGGAGTAACGAGCAGTACTTC.

This clonotype appeared a few times. The V call is TRBV10-3, the J call TRBJ2-3; TRBD1 is a possible D gene (5 bases). Germline V gene lookup returns CDR1 ENHRY and CDR2 SYGVKD. Trimming shortened V by 6 bases and J by 0 bases, and 10 bases separated the two germline ends. This CDR3 is 14 amino acids long. The CDR3 loop is CAIRGVTSTDTQYF. DNA of the CDR3: TGTGCCATCAGAGGGGTTACGAGCACAGATACGCAGTATTTT.

The gene calls are TRBV19 and TRBJ1-2; 7 positions match TRBD1. The germline V gene has CDR1 LNHDA and CDR2 SQIVND (reference sequence). J gave up 4 bases and V 3 bases, and 5 bases lay outside the gene matches. The CDR3 covers 14 residues. CDR3 sequence: CASSMTGTGYGYTF. For the CDR3, the DNA is TGTGCCAGTAGTATGACAGGGACCGGCTATGGCTACACCTTC.

The chain uses TRBV7-3 and TRBJ2-3; D is undetermined. CDR1 and CDR2 (germline): SGHTA, FQGTGA. V was shortened by 4 bases and J by 6 bases, with 8 bases between the two germline ends. This CDR3 comprises 12 residues. The CDR3 here is CASSSNEDTQYF. As DNA, the CDR3 is TGTGCCAGCAGCTCAAACGAGGATACGCAGTATTTT.

In DNA, the CDR3 is TGTGCCAGCAGCTTAGCAGCCCGGAGCACTGAAGCTTTCTTT. Translating it yields CASSLAARSTEAFF. The rearrangement links TRBV7-6 to TRBJ1-1; D remains unclear. Trimming left V 0 bases short and J 4 bases short, with 9 bases between. This CDR3 has 14 residues. Germline lookup yields CDR1 SGHVS and CDR2 FNYEAQ. The complete variable domain, with remaining parts taken from reference TRBV7-6 and TRBJ1-1, reads GAGVSQSPRYKVTKRGQDVALRCDPISGHVSLYWYRQALGQGPEFLTYFNYEAQQDKSGLPNDRFSAERPEGSISTLTIQRTEQRDSAMYRCASSLAARSTEAFFGQGTRLTVV.

V usage is TRBV29-1 and J usage is TRBJ2-2; TRBD2 might be the D (6 bases). CDR3 length equals 13 residues. Germline CDR1 reads SQVTM; CDR2 reads ANQGSEA. V lost 4 bases and J 4 bases, leaving 10 bases between the germline ends. The CDR3 DNA reads TGCAGCGTTGGGGGGAGGAGCACCGGGGAGCTGTTTTTT. Translating gives CSVGGRSTGELFF.

The chain carries TRBV20-1 and TRBJ2-3, with D tentatively TRBD2 (6 bases). Germline V gives CDR1 DFQATT, CDR2 SNEGSKA (reference sequence). This CDR3 spans 15 amino acids. The ends were cut back, 1 base at V and 4 bases at J, with 15 bases in the middle. CDR3 amino acids: CSARVGLSGADTQYF. The CDR3 bases are TGCAGTGCTAGAGTAGGACTATCGGGGGCAGATACGCAGTATTTT.

This sequence joins TRBV12-3 or TRBV12-4 and TRBJ2-5; 11 bases match TRBD2. Trimming took 2 bases from V and 5 from J; bases not matched to a gene: 7. This CDR3 has 16 residues. CDR3 DNA sequence: TGTGCCAGCAGTTTATTTAGCGGGGGGGCGGAGGAGACCCAGTACTTC. It is translated as CASSLFSGGAEETQYF.

This clonotype has just a few counts. The CDR3 loop reads CATSELQGAPYNEQFF. In DNA form, the CDR3 reads TGTGCCACCAGTGAGTTACAGGGGGCCCCCTACAATGAGCAGTTCTTC. The chain recombines TRBV24-1 with TRBJ2-1; 9 nucleotides align to TRBD1. V dropped 4 bases and J dropped 2; count of bases not matched to a gene: 5. Germline V gene sequence: CDR1 KGHDR, CDR2 SFDVKD. This CDR3 spans 16 amino acids.

This chain uses TRBV29-1 with TRBJ1-1; D remains unclear. Germline V CDR1 and CDR2: SQVTM, ANQGSEA. The CDR3 extends over 12 amino acids. Trimming took off 6 bases at V and 0 bases at J, with 8 bases between the two ends. In DNA, the CDR3 is TGCAGCGTCGACGGGCTGAACACTGAAGCTTTCTTT. Translated: CSVDGLNTEAFF.

The DNA of the CDR3 is TGTGCCTATGGAGTGGCAGGCGGGTATGGCTACACCTTC. Translation gives CAYGVAGGYGYTF. The chain links TRBV30 to TRBJ1-2; D unclear. Germline V lookup: CDR1 GTSNPN, CDR2 SVGIG (reference sequence). V lost 7 bases to trimming and J lost 5 bases, with 17 bases between them. The CDR3 consists of 13 residues.

This clonotype appeared a few times. V usage is TRBV4-1 and J usage is TRBJ2-7, with TRBD2 matching over 7 bases. CDR1 is MGHRA and CDR2 is YSYEKL in the germline V gene. The CDR3 extends over 15 amino acids. The junction had 2 bases not matched to a gene; V was cut back by 0 bases and J by 0 bases. The CDR3 protein is CASSQEQRGSYEQYF. The CDR3 DNA reads as TGCGCCAGCAGCCAAGAGCAGCGGGGCTCCTACGAGCAGTACTTC.

About this clonotype: One end of the junction does not line up with germline, which may come from a read error. This chain uses TRBV7-7 with TRBJ2-7, with a possible D match to TRBD2 (6 bases). Looked up from germline, CDR1 is SSHAT and CDR2 is FNYEAQ (reference sequence). CDR3 length: 13 amino acids. CDR3 bases: TGTGCTAGCAGCTTAGCGGCCTCCTACGAGCAGTACTTC. It is translated as CASSLAASYEQYF.